The T cell receptor (beta chain) described here comes from a study of OX40 agonist ivuxolimab in advanced cancers. Looking at the study overall: Partial responses were seen in three patients, one with hepatocellular carcinoma and two with cutaneous melanoma.

Blood draws occurred at baseline, cycle 4 day 1, and cycle 7 day 1. Measured with immunoSEQ multiplex PCR; TCRdb has only the in-frame clones, and not every one. The repertoire has tens of thousands of clones, around 80% of them found once; the top ten carry approximately 13%. Germline values: CDR1 SNHLY, CDR2 FYNNEI. Deletions cut 6 bases from V and 2 bases from J, with 14 bases between. The CDR3 length is 15 residues. The source is an adult with an advanced solid tumor such as melanoma, head and neck, liver or kidney cancer. The chain combines TRBV2 with TRBJ1-3, with a possible D match to TRBD1 (5 bases). The source was CD4+ or CD8+ T cells sorted from blood, collected in a trial of the OX40 agonist ivuxolimab. CDR3 residues: CASRKTQGTGNTIYF. The CDR3 bases are TGTGCCAGCAGAAAGACTCAGGGAACTGGAAACACCATATATTTT.